This T cell receptor beta chain emerged from a study of blood T cells in healthy people across ages. In terms of origin and age, donors were healthy Caucasian individuals from Russia aged 6 to 90. This CDR3 contains 14 residues. Germline loops: CDR1 MGHRA, CDR2 YSYEKL. V was trimmed by 0 bases and J by 5 bases, leaving 9 bases between them. Study-wide results and limits: The authors considered diversity estimates from one million T cells to be underestimates. Strong correlation existed between TCR beta diversity and naive T cell percentage.

Notes on this clonotype: Its antigen is not identified.

The use of a sample-barcoded 5' primer and a J-beta primer mix characterized a second PCR of about 7 to 12 cycles. From the 5' RACE reads, TCRdb called clonotypes with MiXCR, one entry per CDR3 protein. Counted here are around 670,000 distinct CDR3 sequences, approximately 30% occurring once; the ten biggest clones make up 15% to 17%. The rearrangement links TRBV4-1 to TRBJ2-3; D remains unclear. Material: blood. The sequence came from a woman at least 80 years old in good health. CDR3 sequence reads: CASSQDRPVDTQYF. The CDR3 bases are TGCGCCAGCAGCCAAGACCGACCCGTAGATACGCAGTATTTT.